These 18 T cell receptor beta chains share one sample of origin, sequenced in a study of neurological immune-mediated disorders. TCRdb redid the calling of the 5' RACE reads with MiXCR, one entry per CDR3 protein. The data hold tens of thousands of distinct CDR3 sequences, with around an eighth observed a single time. The specimen was PBMCs. Receptors originate from a woman aged 50 to 65 with HTLV-1-associated myelopathy (HAM/TSP).

This clonotype was observed a handful of times. The rearrangement links TRBV7-9 to TRBJ2-5; weak D call: TRBD1 (6 bases). The CDR3 sequence is 16 residues long. Trimming pared 5 bases from V and 2 bases from J, leaving 18 bases between. The germline gives CDR1 SEHNR, CDR2 FQNEAQ (reference sequence). The CDR3 reads CASSVITGTLQETQYF. In DNA form, the CDR3 reads TGTGCCAGCAGCGTTATTACCGGGACACTTCAAGAGACCCAGTACTTC.

This clonotype appeared many times. The rearrangement links TRBV29-1 to TRBJ1-2, with a weak D call TRBD1 (5 bases). This CDR3 region has 12 residues. Trimming removed 4 bases at V and 3 bases at J, with 9 bases between. Germline lookup yields CDR1 SQVTM and CDR2 ANQGSEA. CDR3 coding DNA: TGCAGCGTTGCACAGGTGGACTATGGCTACACCTTC. It specifies CSVAQVDYGYTF. Looking up the rest from reference TRBV29-1 and TRBJ1-2 gives the full variable domain: SAVISQKPSRDICQRGTSLTIQCQVDSQVTMMFWYRQQPGQSLTLIATANQGSEATYESGFVIDKFPISRPNLTFSTLTVSNMSPEDSSIYLCSVAQVDYGYTFGSGTRLTVV.

This clonotype came up many times. This chain links TRBV6-6 with TRBJ1-5, with TRBD1 matching 7 bases. Germline V gene data show CDR1 as MNHNY and CDR2 as SVGAGI (reference sequence). The CDR3 length is 12 residues. V trimming: 8 bases; J trimming: 7 bases; junction bases outside the gene matches: 5. The CDR3 loop is CASQGERQPQHF. The CDR3 coding sequence is TGTGCCAGCCAGGGGGAACGGCAGCCCCAGCATTTT.

This clonotype occurred many times. The chain combines TRBV20-1 with TRBJ2-3, with D possibly TRBD2 on 5 matching bases. Trimming removed 2 bases from V and 2 bases from J, with 14 bases in between. Germline CDR1 and CDR2: DFQATT and SNEGSKA (reference sequence). The CDR3 runs 15 residues. CDR3 coding DNA: TGCAGTGCTAGACATGGTAGCGCACACACAGATACGCAGTATTTT. This encodes CSARHGSAHTDTQYF.

This clonotype was seen many times. The rearrangement uses TRBV18 and TRBJ2-7; D is unclear. Germline V gene sequence: CDR1 KGHSH, CDR2 LQKENI. V lost 0 bases to trimming and J lost 3 bases, with 6 bases between them. The CDR3 is made up of 13 amino acids. The CDR3 region has the DNA TGTGCCAGCTCACCACCAGATCACTACGAGCAGTACTTC. Translating it yields CASSPPDHYEQYF.

A word on this clonotype: A much more abundant neighbour one base away suggests this may be a read error. The CDR3 region is CAISEGRNQPQHF. CDR3 nucleotides: TGTGCCATCAGTGAAGGTAGAAATCAGCCCCAGCATTTT. V and J are TRBV12-3 or TRBV12-4 and TRBJ1-5; D ambiguous. There are 13 residues in the CDR3.

This chain joins TRBV5-1 and TRBJ2-5, with 10 bases aligning to TRBD2. Germline V gene lookup returns CDR1 SGHRS and CDR2 YFSETQ. Trimming at V came to 0 bases and at J to 5 bases, leaving 4 bases not matched to a gene. The CDR3 contains 15 residues. The CDR3 here is CASSLDGTSVETQYF. The CDR3 nucleotides read TGCGCCAGCAGCTTGGACGGGACTAGCGTGGAGACCCAGTACTTC.

In its sample, this clonotype was seen many times. This chain links TRBV27 with TRBJ2-7; 14 nucleotides agree with TRBD2. V was pared by 2 bases and J by 0 bases, with 0 bases of the junction left unmatched. From germline, CDR1 is MNHEY and CDR2 SMNVEV (reference sequence). The length of the CDR3 is 16 residues. The CDR3 is CASSLGTSGGSYEQYF. The CDR3 DNA reads as TGTGCCAGCAGTTTAGGGACTAGCGGGGGCTCCTACGAGCAGTACTTC.

Comments on this clonotype: Being one base from a much bigger clone, this may be a read error. The V call is TRBV5-1, the J call TRBJ2-2, with 7 bases that match TRBD1. There are 16 residues in the CDR3. CDR1 and CDR2 from the germline V gene are SGHRS and YFSETQ. For the CDR3, the DNA is TGCGCCAGCAGCTTGGAAGGGACAGTAAACACCTGGGAGCTGTTTTTT. It specifies CASSLEGTVNTWELFF. The complete variable domain, with remaining parts taken from reference TRBV5-1 and TRBJ2-2, reads KAGVTQTPRYLIKTRGQQVTLSCSPISGHRSVSWYQQTPGQGLQFLFEYFSETQRNKGNFPGRFSGRQFSNSRSEMNVSTLELGDSALYLCASSLEGTVNTWELFFGEGSRLTVL.

Concerning this clonotype itself: Germline and junction disagree at one end, which may indicate a read error. The chain combines TRBV5-1 with TRBJ1-1, with TRBD1 identical over 7 bases. The CDR3 spans 14 residues. Germline V gene sequence: CDR1 SGHRS, CDR2 YFSETQ. The CDR3 is CASSSGGWNTEAYF. CDR3 DNA: TGCGCCAGCAGCTCAGGGGGATGGAACACTGAAGCTTACTTT.

In its sample, this clonotype was seen many times. J is TRBJ1-5 and V is TRBV6-5, with TRBD1 identical over 7 bases. Per the germline V gene, CDR1 is MNHEY and CDR2 is SVGAGI. This CDR3 is built from 16 residues. J gave up 0 bases and V 1 base, and 3 bases lay outside the gene matches. CDR3 loop: CASSYFGTDSNQPQHF. The CDR3 DNA reads as TGTGCCAGCAGTTACTTCGGGACAGATAGCAATCAGCCCCAGCATTTT.

The rearrangement uses TRBV2 and TRBJ1-1; D is perhaps TRBD1 (5 bases). Trimming stripped 4 bases from V and 1 base from J, with 13 bases between. The CDR3 loop spans 15 amino acids. Germline loops: CDR1 SNHLY, CDR2 FYNNEI. DNA for the CDR3: TGTGCCAGCAGTGTGGGGCAAATAGGGAACACTGAAGCTTTCTTT. This translates into CASSVGQIGNTEAFF. The variable domain in full, with the rest retrieved from reference TRBV2 and TRBJ1-1, is EPEVTQTPSHQVTQMGQEVILRCVPISNHLYFYWYRQILGQKVEFLVSFYNNEISEKSEIFDDQFSVERPDGSNFTLKIRSTKLEDSAMYFCASSVGQIGNTEAFFGQGTRLTVV.

The chain combines TRBV5-1 with TRBJ1-1; D gene unclear. CDR1 is SGHRS, CDR2 YFSETQ, per germline. Trimming stripped 6 bases from V and 5 bases from J, with 17 bases between. This CDR3 region has 14 residues. CDR3 sequence reads: CASNFGSRKTEAFF. The CDR3 DNA reads TGCGCCAGCAACTTTGGTTCCAGGAAAACTGAAGCTTTCTTT.

This clonotype has a count of ten or more. The rearrangement joins TRBV5-6 to TRBJ2-5, with TRBD2 matching over 8 bases. The trim removed 3 bases at V and 4 bases at J, leaving 8 bases unmatched. The CDR3 runs to 15 residues. CDR1 is SGHDT, CDR2 YYEEEE, per germline. CDR3 protein: CASSSPGGGGETQYF. The CDR3 DNA follows: TGTGCCAGCAGCTCGCCGGGAGGGGGTGGAGAGACCCAGTACTTC.

This clonotype was counted ten times or more. The chain carries TRBV19 and TRBJ2-2, with 7 bases identical to TRBD1. Per germline, CDR1 LNHDA and CDR2 SQIVND (reference sequence). The CDR3 runs 13 residues. V lost 6 bases and J lost 5; bases outside the gene matches: 3. The CDR3 loop is CASRLQGTGELFF. The DNA of the CDR3 is TGTGCCAGTAGGCTACAGGGGACCGGGGAGCTGTTTTTT.

This clonotype was detected ten times or more. The rearrangement links TRBV20-1 to TRBJ2-2; 8 bases fit TRBD2. CDR1 is DFQATT and CDR2 is SNEGSKA in the germline V gene (reference sequence). V lost 3 bases, J lost 0 bases, and 3 bases stayed unmatched. The CDR3 is 15 residues long. The CDR3, as DNA: TGCAGTGCTAGCCCCGGGGGGGCGAACACCGGGGAGCTGTTTTTT. This encodes CSASPGGANTGELFF.

At least ten counts were recorded for this clonotype. The chain carries TRBV7-9 and TRBJ2-7; 7 bases fit TRBD1. Germline loops: CDR1 SEHNR, CDR2 FQNEAQ (reference sequence). V lost 0 bases, J lost 3 bases, and 5 bases stayed unmatched. The CDR3 is 15 residues long. The chain's CDR3 is CASSLAGGAHYEQYV. In nucleotides, the CDR3 is TGTGCCAGCAGCTTAGCAGGGGGCGCCCACTACGAGCAGTACGTC.

This clonotype showed up many times. The chain recombines TRBV5-1 with TRBJ2-7; D could derive from TRBD1 or TRBD2 (5 bases each). Trimming stripped 4 bases from V and 4 bases from J, with 15 bases between. The CDR3 runs to 14 residues. The germline gives CDR1 SGHRS, CDR2 YFSETQ. This chain's CDR3 is CASSLRDGKYEQYF. CDR3 bases: TGCGCCAGCAGCCTAAGGGACGGGAAGTACGAGCAGTACTTC. The variable domain in full, with the rest retrieved from reference TRBV5-1 and TRBJ2-7, is KAGVTQTPRYLIKTRGQQVTLSCSPISGHRSVSWYQQTPGQGLQFLFEYFSETQRNKGNFPGRFSGRQFSNSRSEMNVSTLELGDSALYLCASSLRDGKYEQYFGPGTRLTVT.